This T cell receptor (beta chain) was identified during a study of T-cell memory formation after mild COVID-19. One entry per CDR3 protein results from TCRdb running MiXCR on the 5' RACE reads. This repertoire shows some 600,000 distinct CDR3 sequences, 15% to 20% found once; its top ten account for roughly 8%. The CDR3 loop spans 13 amino acids. Germline loops: CDR1 ENHRY, CDR2 SYGVKD. The V end lost 4 bases, the J end lost 4 bases, and 8 bases lay between the germline ends. The rearrangement joins TRBV10-3 to TRBJ1-5; possible D gene TRBD1, 5 bases. The sequence derives from an adult woman who had mild COVID-19 (a few samples of this study predate the infection). Cell type and time point are not known. The sample taken for sequencing was PBMCs or a T cell subset sorted from them (not recorded which). CDR3 loop: CAISGQPNQPQHF. In DNA form, the CDR3 reads TGTGCCATCAGTGGACAGCCGAATCAGCCCCAGCATTTT.